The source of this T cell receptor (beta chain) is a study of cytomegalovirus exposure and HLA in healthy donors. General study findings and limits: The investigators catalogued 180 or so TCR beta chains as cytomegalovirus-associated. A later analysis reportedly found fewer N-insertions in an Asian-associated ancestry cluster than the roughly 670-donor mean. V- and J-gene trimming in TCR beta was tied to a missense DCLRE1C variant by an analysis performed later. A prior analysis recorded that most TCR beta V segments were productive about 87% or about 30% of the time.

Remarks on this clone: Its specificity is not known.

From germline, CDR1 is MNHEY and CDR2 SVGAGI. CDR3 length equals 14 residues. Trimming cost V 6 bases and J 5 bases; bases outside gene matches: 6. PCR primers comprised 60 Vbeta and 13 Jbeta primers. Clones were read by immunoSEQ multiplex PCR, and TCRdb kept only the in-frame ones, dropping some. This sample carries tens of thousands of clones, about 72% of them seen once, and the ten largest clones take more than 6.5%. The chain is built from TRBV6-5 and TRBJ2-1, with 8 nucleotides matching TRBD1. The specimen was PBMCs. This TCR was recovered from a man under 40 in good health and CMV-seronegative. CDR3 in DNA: TGTGCCAGCAGCCGGGGACAGGAGCACAATGAGCAGTTCTTC. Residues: CASSRGQEHNEQFF.